A single sample gave rise to the 3 T cell receptor beta chains below, sequenced in a study of T cells in localized non-small cell lung cancer. The data were produced by immunoSEQ multiplex PCR, yet TCRdb's version contains in-frame clones alone and is incomplete. The sample includes under 100,000 clones, 88% of them seen just once. The source was peripheral blood, collected before any cancer treatment. These receptors all come from a woman aged 35-75 years with stage I squamous cell lung carcinoma.

The chain uses TRBV5-4 and TRBJ2-7, with D maybe TRBD2 (7 bases). From germline, CDR1 is SGHNT and CDR2 YYREEE (reference sequence). V shed 1 base and J shed 4 bases, with 18 bases lying between them. This CDR3 contains 16 residues. The CDR3 DNA reads as TGTGCCAGCAGCTTGAGTTCGCGGGGGCGATCGTACGAGCAGTACTTC. It is translated as CASSLSSRGRSYEQYF.

The chain uses TRBV18 and TRBJ1-1; the D gene is possibly TRBD1 (5 bases). V was trimmed by 2 bases and J by 4 bases, leaving 17 bases between them. Germline assignment: CDR1 KGHSH and CDR2 LQKENI. The CDR3 sequence is 16 residues long. In DNA form, the CDR3 reads TGTGCCAGCTCACCAAATCCCCCAGGGAGTTCCACTGAAGCTTTCTTT. Translation: CASSPNPPGSSTEAFF.

This sequence joins TRBV10-2 and TRBJ1-1, with D unresolved. Germline V gene lookup returns CDR1 WSHSY and CDR2 SAAADI. The CDR3 runs to 16 residues. Between the trimmed V and J ends, which lost 6 bases and 3 bases, there was a span of 20 bases. CDR3: CASRFRVLGPDTEAFF. CDR3 in DNA: TGCGCCAGCAGATTCCGGGTTCTAGGACCGGACACTGAAGCTTTCTTT.